These 23 T cell receptor beta chains share one sample of origin, sequenced in a study of blood T cell repertoires in COVID-19. Profiling relied on immunoSEQ multiplex PCR, and the TCRdb table lists in-frame clones only, not all of them. The sample carries approximately 410,000 clones, more than 80% recorded once. Sequenced: peripheral blood. The receptors come from a young woman with active or convalescent COVID-19.

This sequence joins TRBV11-3 and TRBJ2-3, with D possibly TRBD2 on 6 matching bases. In germline, CDR1 is SGHNT, CDR2 YENEEA. Deletions cut 7 bases from V and 0 bases from J, with 11 bases between. The CDR3 runs 14 residues. The chain's CDR3 is CASNEAGSTDTQYF. CDR3 nucleotide sequence: TGTGCCAGCAACGAGGCGGGGAGCACAGATACGCAGTATTTT. Looking up the rest from reference TRBV11-3 and TRBJ2-3 gives the full variable domain: EAGVVQSPRYKIIEKKQPVAFWCNPISGHNTLYWYLQNLGQGPELLIRYENEEAVDDSQLPKDRFSAERLKGVDSTLKIQPAELGDSAVYLCASNEAGSTDTQYFGPGTRLTVL.

In this sample, this clone turned up a few times. The V gene is TRBV27, the J gene TRBJ1-2; 12 nucleotides line up with TRBD1. Trimming took 4 bases from V and 7 from J; bases not matched to a gene: 4. Germline CDR1 reads MNHEY; CDR2 reads SMNVEV (reference sequence). This CDR3 is built from 14 residues. The CDR3 spells CASSWDRGLSGYTF. For the CDR3, the DNA is TGTGCCAGCAGTTGGGACAGGGGGCTTTCTGGCTACACCTTC.

The rearrangement uses TRBV21-1 and TRBJ2-1; TRBD1, the D gene given by the table, was not confirmed from the DNA. TRBV21-1 is a pseudogene. The CDR3 consists of 17 residues. For the CDR3, the DNA is TGTGCCAGCAGCAAAAGTTCGAGGGGGAGTCCCTACAATGAGCAGTTCTTC. It translates to CASSKSSRGSPYNEQFF.

The rearrangement links TRBV5-1 to TRBJ1-1, with D hard to call. The germline V and J ends were trimmed by 4 bases and 11 bases, with 18 bases remaining between them. The CDR3 runs to 13 residues. The germline V gene encodes CDR1 SGHRS and CDR2 YFSETQ. As DNA, the CDR3 is TGCGCCAGCAGCCCGGAGGTGGGGAAGTCTGCTTTCTTT. Amino acid sequence: CASSPEVGKSAFF.

Details on this clone: This sample also contains other DNA sequences that code for the same CDR3. The V call is TRBV10-3, the J call TRBJ2-5; 12 bases map to TRBD2. V lost 3 bases, J lost 2 bases, and 4 bases stayed unmatched. There are 16 residues in the CDR3. CDR1 and CDR2 (germline): ENHRY, SYGVKD. The DNA of the CDR3 is TGTGCCATCAGTGAAGGACTAGCGGGAACACAAGAGACCCAGTACTTC. Encoded protein: CAISEGLAGTQETQYF.

The J gene is TRBJ1-1, the V gene TRBV5-4; 7 nucleotides align to TRBD1. Germline CDR1 is SGHNT and CDR2 is YYREEE (reference sequence). V shed 5 bases and J 6 bases; nucleotides not matched to a gene: 10. There are 14 residues in the CDR3. The CDR3 DNA sequence: TGTGCCAGCAGTCGGGACAGAACGTTGCCTGAAGCTTTCTTT. Amino acid sequence: CASSRDRTLPEAFF.

The chain links TRBV5-1 to TRBJ2-1; 10 nucleotides match TRBD2. Unmatched junction bases numbered 7, after V lost 3 bases and J lost 1 base. The CDR3 covers 17 residues. From germline, CDR1 is SGHRS and CDR2 YFSETQ. Here the CDR3 DNA reads TGCGCCAGCAGCTCCTATAGCGGGGGGTTATCCTACAATGAGCAGTTCTTC. Its translation is CASSSYSGGLSYNEQFF.

The chain joins TRBV28 to TRBJ2-3, with a weak D call TRBD2 (6 bases). Germline CDR1 is MDHEN and CDR2 is SYDVKM. V was shortened by 2 bases and J by 0 bases, with 6 bases between the two germline ends. There are 14 residues in the CDR3. The CDR3 bases are TGTGCCAGCAGTTTAGCGGGGAGCACAGATACGCAGTATTTT. Translation: CASSLAGSTDTQYF.

CDR3 sequence (DNA): TGTGCCAGCTCAGGACAGGGGCTCCTTGGCTACGAGCAGTACTTC. It translates to CASSGQGLLGYEQYF. The chain links TRBV18 to TRBJ2-7; 9 bases match TRBD1. The germline V gene encodes CDR1 KGHSH and CDR2 LQKENI. The trim removed 5 bases at V and 3 bases at J, leaving 8 bases unmatched. This CDR3 is built from 15 residues.

The rearrangement links TRBV6-5 to TRBJ1-1; D might be TRBD1 (5 bases). CDR1 is MNHEY, CDR2 SVGAGI, per germline. The CDR3 is 14 amino acids. Trimming left V 0 bases short and J 6 bases short, with 11 bases between. The CDR3 protein is CASSYSMGGAEAFF. DNA for the CDR3: TGTGCCAGCAGTTACTCGATGGGGGGAGCTGAAGCTTTCTTT.

V usage is TRBV2 and J usage is TRBJ1-1; weak D call: TRBD1 (5 bases). Trimming left V 10 bases short and J 0 bases short, with 18 bases between. Germline loops: CDR1 SNHLY, CDR2 FYNNEI. This CDR3 contains 15 residues. The CDR3 nucleotides are TGTGCCACCTGCCGGGGGGGGTACATGAACACTGAAGCTTTCTTT. This gives the protein CATCRGGYMNTEAFF.

This clone was found a few times. The rearrangement links TRBV11-2 to TRBJ1-5, with 10 bases matching TRBD1. The CDR3 is made up of 15 amino acids. V trimming: 5 bases; J trimming: 3 bases; junction bases outside the gene matches: 4. Germline V gene sequence: CDR1 SGHAT, CDR2 FQNNGV. CDR3 in DNA: TGTGCCAGCAGCCCGACAGGGGGCTTCAATCAGCCCCAGCATTTT. The encoded protein is CASSPTGGFNQPQHF.

This chain links TRBV10-3 with TRBJ1-6; a possible D gene is TRBD1 (6 bases). The CDR3 has 14 amino acids. Trimming removed 6 bases from V and 6 bases from J, with 12 bases in between. Per germline, CDR1 ENHRY and CDR2 SYGVKD. The CDR3 protein is CAISMTGPNSPLHF. The CDR3 bases are TGTGCCATCAGCATGACAGGCCCTAATTCACCCCTCCACTTT.

The chain couples TRBV4-1 to TRBJ2-1, with a possible D match to TRBD2 (5 bases). The CDR3 is 13 residues long. V shed 4 bases and J shed 8 bases, with 12 bases lying between them. Per germline, CDR1 MGHRA and CDR2 YSYEKL. The CDR3 is CASSRGLADEQFF. The CDR3 DNA is TGCGCCAGCAGCCGAGGCCTAGCAGATGAGCAGTTCTTC.

The chain employs TRBV6-1 and TRBJ1-4; possible D gene TRBD1, 5 bases. CDR1 is MNHNS and CDR2 is SASEGT in the germline V gene. V was pared by 3 bases and J by 5 bases, with 19 bases between. This CDR3 is built from 17 residues. CDR3 residues: CASSDRAGNSYNEKLFF. The CDR3 bases are TGTGCCAGCAGTGACCGCGCAGGGAATTCCTACAATGAAAAACTGTTTTTT.

The chain employs TRBV3-1 (or the pseudogene TRBV3-2) and TRBJ1-3; D call uncertain. The CDR3 is made up of 16 amino acids. V shed 4 bases and J shed 0 bases, with 13 bases lying between them. From germline, CDR1 is LGHDT and CDR2 YNNKEL (reference sequence). DNA of the CDR3: TGTGCCAGCAGCCGGCCCGTGTACGACTCTGGAAACACCATATATTTT. Its translation is CASSRPVYDSGNTIYF.

The V call is TRBV6-4, the J call TRBJ1-2, with 10 positions matching TRBD1. The CDR3 is 14 amino acids. The germline V gene has CDR1 MRHNA and CDR2 SNTAGT. V lost 6 bases, J lost 7 bases, and 8 bases stayed unmatched. CDR3 residues: CASSPGQGFGGYTF. CDR3 nucleotide sequence: TGTGCCAGCAGCCCGGGACAGGGGTTCGGTGGCTACACCTTC.

This clone has just a few counts. This rearrangement joins TRBV2 to TRBJ1-6, with D maybe TRBD1 (6 bases). Trimming took 2 bases from V and 9 from J, leaving 11 bases between them. This CDR3 spans 14 amino acids. Germline CDR1 is SNHLY and CDR2 is FYNNEI. The CDR3 loop is CASSETGLSSPLHF. CDR3 DNA sequence: TGTGCCAGCAGTGAAACAGGGCTCAGTTCACCCCTCCACTTT.

The chain is built from TRBV5-1 and TRBJ2-7; D possibly corresponds to TRBD1 (6 bases). The CDR3 covers 13 residues. Looked up from germline, CDR1 is SGHRS and CDR2 is YFSETQ. V lost 4 bases to trimming and J lost 5 bases, with 13 bases between them. The DNA of the CDR3 is TGCGCCAGCAGCGAACAGGGTTCCAACGAGCAGTACTTC. It yields the protein CASSEQGSNEQYF.

The CDR3 reads CASSSRAEAFF. The CDR3 DNA sequence: TGTGCCAGCAGTTCCCGGGCTGAAGCTTTCTTT. V is TRBV6-2 or TRBV6-3 and J is TRBJ1-1; D ambiguous. The CDR3 spans 11 residues. The germline V and J ends were trimmed by 4 bases and 6 bases, with 6 bases remaining between them. Germline V gene sequence: CDR1 MNHEY, CDR2 SVGEGT.

The chain carries TRBV2 and TRBJ2-7; 7 positions match TRBD1. Germline trimming cut 1 base from V and 4 bases from J; bases unmatched to any gene: 7. The CDR3 runs to 15 residues. Germline V lookup: CDR1 SNHLY, CDR2 FYNNEI. The CDR3 is CASSEVDRVGYEQYF. DNA of the CDR3: TGTGCCAGCAGTGAAGTTGACAGGGTGGGGTACGAGCAGTACTTC.

The chain recombines TRBV29-1 with TRBJ1-2, with D maybe TRBD1 (5 bases). Trimming took off 0 bases at V and 7 bases at J, with 18 bases between the two ends. CDR1 SQVTM and CDR2 ANQGSEA come from the germline V gene. The CDR3 runs to 15 residues. The CDR3 loop is CSVEDPEDTEPGYTF. The CDR3, as DNA: TGCAGCGTTGAAGATCCAGAGGACACCGAGCCTGGCTACACCTTC.

This clone was counted a single time. The chain combines TRBV27 with TRBJ2-6; the D gene is possibly TRBD1 (6 bases). CDR3 length equals 18 residues. The germline gives CDR1 MNHEY, CDR2 SMNVEV (reference sequence). V was trimmed by 6 bases and J by 0 bases, leaving 18 bases between them. The CDR3 sequence is CASRSIQGTFSGANVLTF. The CDR3 DNA follows: TGTGCCAGCAGATCAATACAGGGTACTTTCTCTGGGGCCAACGTCCTGACTTTC.